This T cell receptor beta chain was identified in a study of OX40 agonist ivuxolimab in advanced cancers. About the research overall: Partial responses were achieved by three patients, one with hepatocellular carcinoma and two with cutaneous melanoma.

CDR3 length equals 14 residues. V shed 4 bases, J shed 2 bases, and the junction held 4 bases outside the gene matches. CDR1 and CDR2 from the germline V gene are SGDLS and YYNGEE. Some clones are missing from TCRdb's copy, which holds only in-frame ones; the method was immunoSEQ multiplex PCR. The table includes about 13,000 clones, 75% to 85% detected once. The chain links TRBV9 to TRBJ2-3; TRBD1 matches at 7 bases. The sample in question was CD4+ or CD8+ T cells sorted from blood, obtained in a trial of the OX40 agonist ivuxolimab. This TCR was sampled from an adult with an advanced solid tumor such as melanoma, head and neck, liver or kidney cancer. CDR3 in amino acids: CASSLTGATDTQYF. Written as DNA, the CDR3 is TGTGCCAGCAGCCTTACAGGGGCCACAGATACGCAGTATTTT.